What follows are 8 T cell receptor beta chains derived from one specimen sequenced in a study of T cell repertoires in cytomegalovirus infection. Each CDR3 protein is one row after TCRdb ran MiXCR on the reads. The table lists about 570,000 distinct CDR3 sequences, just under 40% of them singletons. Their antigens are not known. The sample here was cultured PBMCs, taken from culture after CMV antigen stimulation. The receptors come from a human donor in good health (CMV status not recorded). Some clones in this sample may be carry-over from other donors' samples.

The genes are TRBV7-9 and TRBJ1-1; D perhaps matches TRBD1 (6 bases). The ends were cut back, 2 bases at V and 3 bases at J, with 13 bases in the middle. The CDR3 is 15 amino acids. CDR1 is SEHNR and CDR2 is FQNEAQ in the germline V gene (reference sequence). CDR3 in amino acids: CASSLTQGYDTEAFF. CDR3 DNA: TGTGCCAGCAGCTTAACGCAGGGGTACGACACTGAAGCTTTCTTT.

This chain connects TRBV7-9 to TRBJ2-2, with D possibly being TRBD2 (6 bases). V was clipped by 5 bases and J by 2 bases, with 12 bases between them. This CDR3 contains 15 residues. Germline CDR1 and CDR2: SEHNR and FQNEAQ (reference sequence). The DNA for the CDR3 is TGTGCCAGCAGCCGAAGCGGGTCCAACACCGGGGAGCTGTTTTTT. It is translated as CASSRSGSNTGELFF. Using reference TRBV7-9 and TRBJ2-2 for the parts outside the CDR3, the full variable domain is DTGVSQNPRHKITKRGQNVTFRCDPISEHNRLYWYRQTLGQGPEFLTYFQNEAQLEKSRLLSDRFSAERPKGSFSTLEIQRTEQGDSAMYLCASSRSGSNTGELFFGEGSRLTVL.

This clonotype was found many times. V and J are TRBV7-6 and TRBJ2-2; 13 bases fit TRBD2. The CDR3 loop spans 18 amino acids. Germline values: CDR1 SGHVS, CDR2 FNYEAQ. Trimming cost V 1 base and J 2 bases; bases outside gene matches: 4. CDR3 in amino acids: CASSLVLAGGTNTGELFF. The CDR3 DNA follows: TGTGCCAGCAGCTTAGTACTAGCGGGAGGGACAAACACCGGGGAGCTGTTTTTT. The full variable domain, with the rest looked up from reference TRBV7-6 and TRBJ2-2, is GAGVSQSPRYKVTKRGQDVALRCDPISGHVSLYWYRQALGQGPEFLTYFNYEAQQDKSGLPNDRFSAERPEGSISTLTIQRTEQRDSAMYRCASSLVLAGGTNTGELFFGEGSRLTVL.

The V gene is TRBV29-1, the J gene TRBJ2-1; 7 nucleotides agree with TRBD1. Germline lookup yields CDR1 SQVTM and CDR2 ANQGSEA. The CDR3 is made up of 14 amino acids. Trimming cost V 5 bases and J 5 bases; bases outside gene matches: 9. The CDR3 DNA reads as TGCAGCGTTAGACAGGGTGGTGGGAACAATGAGCAGTTCTTC. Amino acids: CSVRQGGGNNEQFF.

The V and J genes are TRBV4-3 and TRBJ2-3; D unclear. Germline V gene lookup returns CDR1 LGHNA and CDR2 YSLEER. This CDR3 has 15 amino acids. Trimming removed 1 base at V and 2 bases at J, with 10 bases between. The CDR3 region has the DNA TGCGCCAGCAGCCAAGTGTATTCCTCCACAGATACGCAGTATTTT. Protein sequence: CASSQVYSSTDTQYF.

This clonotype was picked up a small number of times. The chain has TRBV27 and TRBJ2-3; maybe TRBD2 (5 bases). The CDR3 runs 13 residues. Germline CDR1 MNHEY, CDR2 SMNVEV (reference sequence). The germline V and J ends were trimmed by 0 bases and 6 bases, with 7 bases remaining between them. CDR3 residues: CASSLSGEDTQYF. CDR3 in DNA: TGTGCCAGCAGTTTATCGGGAGAGGATACGCAGTATTTT.

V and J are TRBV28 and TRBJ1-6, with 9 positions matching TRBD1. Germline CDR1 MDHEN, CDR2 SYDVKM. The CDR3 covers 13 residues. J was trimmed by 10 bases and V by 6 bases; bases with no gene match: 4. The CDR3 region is CASRDRGKSPLHF. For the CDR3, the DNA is TGTGCCAGCAGGGACAGGGGAAAATCACCCCTCCACTTT.

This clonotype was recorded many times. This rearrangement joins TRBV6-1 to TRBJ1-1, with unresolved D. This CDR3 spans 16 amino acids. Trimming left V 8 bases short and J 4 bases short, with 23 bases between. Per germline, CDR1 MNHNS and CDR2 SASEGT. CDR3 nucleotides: TGTGCCAGCGCTCAGTTGGCGGCCGGTCCGGGCACTGAAGCTTTCTTT. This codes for CASAQLAAGPGTEAFF.